These 24 T cell receptor beta chains came from one sample sequenced in a study of blood T cell repertoires in COVID-19. TCRdb's copy holds only in-frame clones and misses some; the assay was immunoSEQ multiplex PCR. The sample consists of some 67,000 clones, around nine tenths of them appearing once. Source material: peripheral blood. These receptors came from a woman of 80 years or more with acute or convalescent COVID-19.

V gene TRBV6-5 combines with J gene TRBJ1-2, with TRBD1 identical over 7 bases. CDR1 MNHEY and CDR2 SVGAGI come from the germline V gene. V lost 10 bases to trimming and J lost 4 bases; unmatched junction nucleotides: 6. The CDR3 runs 12 residues. The chain's CDR3 is CATTQGVYGYTF. In DNA, the CDR3 is TGTGCCACCACTCAGGGGGTCTATGGCTACACCTTC.

This chain connects TRBV6-2 or TRBV6-3 to TRBJ1-5, with TRBD1 matching 7 bases. The ends lost 5 bases at V and 6 bases at J; junction bases unmatched: 13. The CDR3 spans 16 residues. Germline V gene data show CDR1 as MNHEY and CDR2 as SVGEGT. CDR3 nucleotides: TGTGCCAGCAGTGACGATCAGACAGGGAGGCGTCAGCCCCAGCATTTT. This translates into CASSDDQTGRRQPQHF.

The chain couples TRBV6-2 or TRBV6-3 to TRBJ1-2; TRBD1 is a possible D gene (5 bases). In germline, CDR1 is MNHEY, CDR2 SVGEGT. The CDR3 covers 15 residues. V was trimmed by 3 bases and J by 1 base, leaving 12 bases between them. The CDR3 protein is CASSYGGEGNYGYTF. Written as DNA, the CDR3 is TGTGCCAGCAGTTATGGAGGGGAAGGTAACTATGGCTACACCTTC.

The gene calls are TRBV7-2 and TRBJ2-3, with a possible D match to TRBD2 (6 bases). The germline V gene encodes CDR1 SGHTA and CDR2 FQGNSA. The length of the CDR3 is 16 residues. V was clipped by 1 base and J by 1 base, with 12 bases between them. Here the CDR3 reads CASSLGLALGTDTQYF. Here the CDR3 DNA reads TGTGCCAGCAGCTTAGGTCTAGCGCTAGGCACAGATACGCAGTATTTT.

The chain employs TRBV3-1 (or the pseudogene TRBV3-2) and TRBJ1-2, with D tentatively TRBD1 (5 bases). This CDR3 comprises 15 residues. Trimming stripped 0 bases from V and 7 bases from J, with 15 bases between. Germline lookup yields CDR1 LGHDT and CDR2 YNNKEL (reference sequence). CDR3 in amino acids: CASSQEGGTALGYTF. CDR3 sequence (DNA): TGTGCCAGCAGCCAAGAAGGCGGGACTGCCCTTGGCTACACCTTC.

This chain joins TRBV5-4 and TRBJ2-1; TRBD2 aligns across 12 bases. This CDR3 is 15 amino acids long. Germline V gene lookup returns CDR1 SGHNT and CDR2 YYREEE (reference sequence). J lost 6 bases, V lost 3 bases, and 4 bases had no gene match. CDR3 amino acids: CASSSGLAGLNEQFF. As DNA, the CDR3 is TGTGCCAGCAGCTCGGGACTAGCGGGTCTCAATGAGCAGTTCTTC.

The chain has TRBV19 and TRBJ2-7; a weak D match, TRBD1 (6 bases). CDR3 length: 11 amino acids. Deletions cut 9 bases from V and 2 bases from J, with 8 bases between. The germline V gene has CDR1 LNHDA and CDR2 SQIVND (reference sequence). CDR3 in amino acids: CASRTAYEQYF. Written as DNA, the CDR3 is TGTGCCAGCCGGACAGCCTACGAGCAGTACTTC. Variable domain in full (rest from reference TRBV19 and TRBJ2-7): DGGITQSPKYLFRKEGQNVTLSCEQNLNHDAMYWYRQDPGQGLRLIYYSQIVNDFQKGDIAEGYSVSREKKESFPLTVTSAQKNPTAFYLCASRTAYEQYFGPGTRLTVT.

This chain joins TRBV7-8 and TRBJ1-2; D ambiguous. From germline, CDR1 is SGHVS and CDR2 FQNEAQ. CDR3 length: 14 residues. Between the trimmed V and J ends, which lost 5 bases and 4 bases, there was a span of 14 bases. The CDR3 loop reads CASSPPWAGYGYTF. As DNA, the CDR3 is TGTGCCAGCAGCCCCCCCTGGGCTGGCTATGGCTACACCTTC.

In nucleotides, the CDR3 is TGTGCCATCAGTGAGGAGGGTTGGTCCCAGCATTTT. It yields the protein CAISEEGWSQHF. The V gene is TRBV10-3, the J gene TRBJ1-5; D call uncertain. CDR3 length: 12 residues. Deletions cut 2 bases from V and 11 bases from J, with 10 bases between. CDR1 and CDR2 from the germline V gene are ENHRY and SYGVKD.

V is TRBV28 and J is TRBJ1-1; 7 nucleotides agree with TRBD1. V was pared by 3 bases and J by 3 bases, with 4 bases of the junction left unmatched. The CDR3 is 14 amino acids. Germline CDR1 reads MDHEN; CDR2 reads SYDVKM. CDR3 sequence: CASSLVRGDTEAFF. CDR3 DNA: TGTGCCAGCAGTTTGGTCAGGGGGGACACTGAAGCTTTCTTT.

The chain employs TRBV7-3 and TRBJ2-6, with TRBD1 as a possible D gene (6 bases). The V end was cut by 5 bases, the J end by 0 bases, with 20 bases between. Germline assignment: CDR1 SGHTA and CDR2 FQGTGA. This CDR3 is 19 amino acids long. CDR3 in DNA: TGTGCCAGCAGCGCCTACTTGACAGGTTTAAGCTCTGGGGCCAACGTCCTGACTTTC. Protein: CASSAYLTGLSSGANVLTF. The full variable domain, in which reference TRBV7-3 and TRBJ2-6 provide the parts outside the CDR3, is GAGVSQTPSNKVTEKGKYVELRCDPISGHTALYWYRQSLGQGPEFLIYFQGTGAADDSGLPNDRFFAVRPEGSVSTLKIQRTERGDSAVYLCASSAYLTGLSSGANVLTFGAGSRLTVL.

The rearrangement links TRBV6-1 to TRBJ1-4, with 8 bases identical to TRBD1. CDR1 is MNHNS and CDR2 is SASEGT in the germline V gene. This CDR3 has 17 residues. J lost 3 bases, V lost 1 base, and 7 bases had no gene match. CDR3 nucleotides: TGTGCCAGCAGTGAAGAGGTCAGGGGGCGGTCTAATGAAAAACTGTTTTTT. Translated, it gives CASSEEVRGRSNEKLFF.

The chain joins TRBV20-1 to TRBJ2-1; 11 bases fit TRBD2. The CDR3 sequence is 14 residues long. J was trimmed by 3 bases and V by 3 bases; bases with no gene match: 1. Per germline, CDR1 DFQATT and CDR2 SNEGSKA (reference sequence). The CDR3 sequence: CSASGTSGYNEQFF. In DNA, the CDR3 is TGCAGTGCTAGTGGGACTAGCGGCTACAATGAGCAGTTCTTC.

The V call is TRBV29-1, the J call TRBJ1-4, with no clear D. The CDR3 runs to 13 residues. The germline CDR1 and CDR2 sequences are SQVTM and ANQGSEA. The germline V and J ends were trimmed by 7 bases and 0 bases, with 9 bases remaining between them. The CDR3 loop is CSAAETTNEKLFF. The CDR3, as DNA: TGCAGCGCCGCGGAGACAACTAATGAAAAACTGTTTTTT.

This chain joins TRBV27 and TRBJ2-3; 7 nucleotides match TRBD1. CDR1 is MNHEY and CDR2 is SMNVEV in the germline V gene (reference sequence). The CDR3 has 16 residues. V lost 0 bases and J lost 2; bases outside the gene matches: 5. CDR3 in amino acids: CASSLSKGGHTDTQYF. The CDR3 DNA is TGTGCCAGCAGTTTATCTAAAGGGGGCCACACAGATACGCAGTATTTT.

The chain is built from TRBV10-3 and TRBJ1-5; TRBD1 matches at 7 bases. Germline V lookup: CDR1 ENHRY, CDR2 SYGVKD. Trimming took 6 bases from V and 4 from J; bases not matched to a gene: 3. The CDR3 runs 13 residues. CDR3 protein: CAISGTENQPQHF. In DNA, the CDR3 is TGTGCCATCAGCGGGACAGAAAATCAGCCCCAGCATTTT.

The chain couples TRBV3-1 (or the pseudogene TRBV3-2) to TRBJ2-2; 8 bases fit TRBD2. J gave up 5 bases and V 3 bases, and 5 bases lay outside the gene matches. Per germline, CDR1 LGHDT and CDR2 YNNKEL (reference sequence). CDR3 length: 15 amino acids. The CDR3 coding sequence is TGTGCCAGCAGCCAGGGACTAGAGGCGACCGGGGAGCTGTTTTTT. It codes for CASSQGLEATGELFF.

This rearrangement joins TRBV2 to TRBJ2-5, with D possibly matching TRBD2 (6 bases). V gave up 5 bases and J gave up 7 bases, with 20 bases separating them. This CDR3 contains 15 residues. In germline, CDR1 is SNHLY, CDR2 FYNNEI. In DNA, the CDR3 is TGTGCCAGCAGTTCCACCGGGAGCTCAAAATGGACCCAGTACTTC. It specifies CASSSTGSSKWTQYF.

The J gene is TRBJ2-5, the V gene TRBV5-1; a possible D gene is TRBD2 (6 bases). Germline V lookup: CDR1 SGHRS, CDR2 YFSETQ. The V and J ends lost 4 bases and 2 bases respectively, with 12 bases between them. The CDR3 length is 14 residues. For the CDR3, the DNA is TGCGCCAGCAGCAACCGGGGGACTCAAGAGACCCAGTACTTC. Translation gives CASSNRGTQETQYF.

V is TRBV19 and J is TRBJ1-3, with 7 bases matching TRBD1. J was trimmed by 6 bases and V by 5 bases; bases with no gene match: 7. The germline gives CDR1 LNHDA, CDR2 SQIVND (reference sequence). The CDR3 has 14 residues. The CDR3 loop is CASSVGTEQNTIYF. CDR3 bases: TGTGCCAGTAGTGTCGGGACAGAGCAAAACACCATATATTTT.

This chain connects TRBV12-3 or TRBV12-4 to TRBJ1-2, with a possible D match to TRBD1 (5 bases). V lost 4 bases to trimming and J lost 5 bases, with 8 bases between them. The CDR3 totals 12 residues. The DNA of the CDR3 is TGTGCCAGCAGTTCTAGACAGTATGGCTACACCTTC. This translates into CASSSRQYGYTF.

The V call is TRBV10-2, the J call TRBJ2-5, with D tentatively TRBD1 (6 bases). The CDR3 length is 15 residues. V was trimmed by 6 bases and J by 3 bases, leaving 17 bases between them. The germline gives CDR1 WSHSY, CDR2 SAAADI. CDR3 protein: CASSRYMAGEETQYF. CDR3 DNA: TGCGCCAGCAGCCGGTACATGGCAGGGGAAGAGACCCAGTACTTC.

V usage is TRBV20-1 and J usage is TRBJ1-6; 8 bases fit TRBD1. The CDR3 is made up of 13 amino acids. Looked up from germline, CDR1 is DFQATT and CDR2 is SNEGSKA (reference sequence). J was trimmed by 9 bases and V by 3 bases; bases with no gene match: 4. The CDR3 nucleotides read TGCAGTGCTAGTCAGGGGGCGGCTTCACCCCTCCACTTT. Encoded protein: CSASQGAASPLHF.

The chain recombines TRBV2 with TRBJ1-3; TRBD1 matches 7 bases. Germline V gene sequence: CDR1 SNHLY, CDR2 FYNNEI. The junction had 6 bases not matched to a gene; V was cut back by 6 bases and J by 1 base. CDR3 length: 15 residues. The CDR3 DNA reads as TGTGCCAGCAGCGACAGGGTCGCGTCTGGAAACACCATATATTTT. The encoded protein is CASSDRVASGNTIYF.